These 16 T cell receptor beta chains were all obtained from the same sample, sequenced in a study of Graves' ophthalmopathy and Graves' hyperthyroidism. TCR beta CDR3 regions were amplified from RNA transcripts. RT-PCR in the first round used HTBI primers; a second-round multiplex PCR followed. MiXCR, applied by TCRdb to the multiplex PCR reads, yields one record per CDR3 protein. The sample shows about 620,000 distinct CDR3 sequences, about a fifth of them seen only once. The sequenced material came from peripheral blood. All receptors come from a woman aged 18 to 35 with stable Graves' hyperthyroidism. Some clones in this sample may be carry-over from other donors' samples.

The table lists this clonotype with many counts. The gene calls are TRBV6-2 or TRBV6-3 and TRBJ1-2; no clear D gene. The germline CDR1 and CDR2 sequences are MNHEY and SVGEGT. The CDR3 loop spans 15 amino acids. V lost 6 bases, J lost 3 bases, and 17 bases lay in between. CDR3 sequence (DNA): TGTGCCAGCAGCGGCAGGACGTCGACGGACTATGGCTACACCTTC. Translated: CASSGRTSTDYGYTF.

This clonotype was counted many times. V is TRBV6-5 and J is TRBJ2-7; 7 bases map to TRBD2. This CDR3 spans 13 amino acids. The V gene's germline CDR1 is MNHEY and CDR2 SVGAGI. V was pared by 4 bases and J by 4 bases, with 4 bases of the junction left unmatched. The CDR3 DNA is TGTGCCAGCAGTTCTAGCGGAACTTACGAGCAGTACTTC. This sequence encodes CASSSSGTYEQYF.

This clonotype was counted ten times or more. Written as DNA, the CDR3 is TGTGCCAGCGTGGGGCTTATGAACACTGAAGCTTTCTTT. It is translated as CASVGLMNTEAFF. The chain recombines TRBV28 with TRBJ1-1; D might be TRBD1 (5 bases). CDR1 is MDHEN and CDR2 is SYDVKM in the germline V gene. V shed 8 bases and J shed 0 bases, with 10 bases lying between them. CDR3 length: 13 amino acids.

This clonotype was detected many times. The chain employs TRBV12-3 or TRBV12-4 and TRBJ1-2; D remains unclear. Trimming removed 3 bases at V and 0 bases at J, with 5 bases between. The CDR3 is 13 residues long. The CDR3 DNA reads as TGTGCCAGCAGTTTTAGGGCTAACTATGGCTACACCTTC. It specifies CASSFRANYGYTF.

This clonotype showed up many times. The chain combines TRBV6-1 with TRBJ2-5; no clear D gene. Germline V gene lookup returns CDR1 MNHNS and CDR2 SASEGT. V dropped 4 bases and J dropped 1 base, with 10 bases sitting between them. There are 14 residues in the CDR3. The CDR3 sequence is CASSAPGRQETQYF. CDR3 sequence (DNA): TGTGCCAGCAGTGCCCCCGGCCGCCAAGAGACCCAGTACTTC.

In its sample, this clonotype was seen many times. The chain is built from TRBV6-1 and TRBJ1-3; 8 positions agree with TRBD1. V shed 6 bases and J 0 bases; nucleotides not matched to a gene: 4. Germline CDR1 is MNHNS and CDR2 is SASEGT. The CDR3 is made up of 15 amino acids. CDR3 sequence: CASSAGGSSGNTIYF. DNA for the CDR3: TGTGCCAGCAGCGCAGGGGGCTCCTCTGGAAACACCATATATTTT.

The CDR3 protein is CASSNGWGGGQETQYF. The CDR3, as DNA: TGTGCCAGCAGTAACGGGTGGGGCGGGGGCCAAGAGACCCAGTACTTC. This rearrangement joins TRBV6-5 to TRBJ2-5; 7 bases align to TRBD2. Losses at the gene ends were 5 bases for V and 1 base for J; bases not matched to a gene: 10. The germline V gene has CDR1 MNHEY and CDR2 SVGAGI. The CDR3 is 16 residues long.

This clonotype was recorded at least ten times. The junction departs from the called germline gene at one end, perhaps through a read error. The rearrangement uses TRBV5-1 and TRBJ1-1; D not resolved. This CDR3 comprises 13 residues. The germline gives CDR1 SGHRS, CDR2 YFSETQ. This chain's CDR3 is CASSPGLNTEAFF. The CDR3 DNA follows: TGTGCCAGCAGTCCCGGACTGAACACTGAAGCTTTCTTT.

Concerning this clonotype itself: A much larger clone lies a single base off, so this may be a read error. CDR3 nucleotides: TGTGCCAGCAGCCACTCCGGGGACAGAGCCTACGAGCAGTACTTC. Protein product: CASSHSGDRAYEQYF. The chain carries TRBV4-2 and TRBJ2-7; 7 nucleotides line up with TRBD1. J gave up 2 bases and V 3 bases, and 7 bases lay outside the gene matches. The CDR3 is 15 residues long. From germline, CDR1 is LGHNA and CDR2 YNFKEQ.

This clonotype was observed a few times. V and J are TRBV19 and TRBJ1-1; 10 positions match TRBD1. The germline CDR1 and CDR2 sequences are LNHDA and SQIVND (reference sequence). With V trimmed by 6 bases and J by 0 bases, 4 bases remained unmatched. This CDR3 is built from 15 residues. The CDR3 reads CASRPTGGVNTEAFF. The CDR3 DNA sequence: TGTGCCAGTAGGCCGACAGGGGGCGTGAACACTGAAGCTTTCTTT.

The chain is built from TRBV15 and TRBJ1-2, with 10 bases matching TRBD1. The germline gives CDR1 LNHNV, CDR2 YYDKDF (reference sequence). V shed 8 bases, J shed 8 bases, and the junction held 5 bases outside the gene matches. This CDR3 is built from 12 residues. CDR3 protein: CATRQGAGGYTF. In nucleotides, the CDR3 is TGTGCCACCCGACAGGGGGCGGGCGGCTACACCTTC.

The chain couples TRBV28 to TRBJ1-1; D is unresolved. Between the trimmed V and J ends, which lost 7 bases and 0 bases, there was a span of 9 bases. CDR1 and CDR2 from the germline V gene are MDHEN and SYDVKM. There are 13 residues in the CDR3. The CDR3 bases are TGTGCCAGCAACGTACTCTTGAACACTGAAGCTTTCTTT. Its translation is CASNVLLNTEAFF.

This clonotype was seen many times. The chain links TRBV10-1 to TRBJ1-1; the match to TRBD1 covers 11 bases. This CDR3 region has 16 residues. Germline CDR1 WNHNN, CDR2 SYGVQD (reference sequence). Trimming took 3 bases from V and 10 from J; bases not matched to a gene: 13. CDR3 amino acids: CASSDPRGTGGGRAFF. The CDR3 region has the DNA TGCGCCAGCAGTGATCCACGAGGGACAGGGGGAGGTAGAGCTTTCTTT.

V and J are TRBV29-1 and TRBJ2-2; 9 bases align to TRBD1. The CDR3 totals 15 residues. V dropped 7 bases and J dropped 7; count of bases not matched to a gene: 13. CDR1 is SQVTM and CDR2 is ANQGSEA in the germline V gene. The CDR3 loop is CSARIQGAPHGELFF. CDR3 nucleotides: TGCAGCGCACGAATACAGGGGGCGCCTCACGGGGAGCTGTTTTTT.

This clonotype was recorded many times. The rearrangement links TRBV6-5 to TRBJ2-5; 12 bases align to TRBD2. V was clipped by 2 bases and J by 5 bases; unmatched bases: 12. The CDR3 extends over 18 amino acids. Germline CDR1 MNHEY, CDR2 SVGAGI. This chain's CDR3 is CASSYPILAGGPRETQYF. CDR3 nucleotides: TGTGCCAGCAGTTACCCAATTCTAGCGGGAGGGCCGAGGGAGACCCAGTACTTC.

The table lists this clonotype with many counts. The gene calls are TRBV30 and TRBJ1-3; unclear D gene. V was shortened by 1 base and J by 0 bases, with 7 bases between the two germline ends. CDR1 is GTSNPN and CDR2 is SVGIG in the germline V gene (reference sequence). This CDR3 is 14 amino acids long. The CDR3 DNA is TGTGCCTGGAGTGGACACAACTCTGGAAACACCATATATTTT. Translating it yields CAWSGHNSGNTIYF.